This is a list of T cell receptor beta chains from one sample in a study of radiotherapy plus CTLA-4 blockade in lung cancer. The repertoire was sequenced with immunoSEQ multiplex PCR; TCRdb's copy has only in-frame clones and lacks some. This table has approximately 73,000 clones, around 90% appearing once. Sequencing used peripheral blood, obtained from a patient treated with radiotherapy plus ipilimumab. These receptor sequences come from a human donor with non-small cell lung cancer that progressed on radiotherapy plus ipilimumab. Each CDR3 is given with its conserved first and last residue. The D gene is left open where the match is weak. Clone size is not always given. Where it is, it says once, few, many or a class for expanded clones.

J | size | D | V | CDR3 | DNA
TRBJ2-3 | - | - | TRBV11-3 | CASSSQGKDTQYF | TGTGCCAGCAGCTCCCAGGGGAAAGATACGCAGTATTTT
TRBJ1-2 | - | - | TRBV11-2 | CASSLDSLYGYTF | TGTGCCAGCAGCTTGGACAGTCTCTATGGCTACACCTTC
TRBJ2-5 | - | TRBD2 | TRBV5-1 | CASSLALGLAARRQETQYF | TGCGCCAGCAGCTTGGCCTTGGGACTAGCGGCAAGGCGGCAAGAGACCCAGTACTTC
TRBJ1-1 | once | - | TRBV7-9 | CASSYPNSGGAGRTEAFF | TGTGCCAGCAGCTACCCTAACTCCGGGGGCGCGGGTAGGACTGAAGCTTTCTTT
TRBJ1-2 | - | TRBD1 | TRBV5-4 | CASSYGTGSYGYTF | TGTGCCAGCAGCTACGGGACAGGGTCATATGGCTACACCTTC
TRBJ2-3 | - | - | TRBV2 | CASSELVITDTQYF | TGTGCCAGCAGTGAACTAGTGATCACAGATACGCAGTATTTT
TRBJ1-1 | - | - | TRBV19 | CASSDRKNTEAFF | TGTGCCAGTAGCGACAGGAAGAACACTGAAGCTTTCTTT
TRBJ2-2 | - | TRBD1 | TRBV4-1 | CASRGIRQGGNTGELFF | TGCGCCAGCAGGGGGATAAGACAGGGGGGGAACACCGGGGAGCTGTTTTTT
TRBJ1-1 | - | - | TRBV13 | CASTPSGALNTEAFF | TGTGCCAGCACGCCTTCTGGTGCCTTGAACACTGAAGCTTTCTTT
TRBJ2-5 | - | - | TRBV6-1 | CASSEVPGGRETQYF | TGTGCCAGCAGTGAAGTACCCGGTGGACGAGAGACCCAGTACTTC
TRBJ1-1 | - | TRBD1 | TRBV5-1 | CASSLVRGAIGNTEAFF | TGCGCCAGCAGCTTGGTCAGGGGGGCGATAGGGAACACTGAAGCTTTCTTT
TRBJ1-5 | - | - | TRBV28 | CASSGVGGPGQPQHF | TGTGCCAGCAGTGGAGTAGGGGGGCCGGGGCAGCCCCAGCATTTT
TRBJ2-2 | once | - | TRBV6-6 | CASSSPTPFVPGELFF | TGTGCCAGCAGTTCGCCGACCCCGTTCGTTCCCGGGGAGCTGTTTTTT
TRBJ2-1 | - | TRBD2 | TRBV4-1 | CASSHRTSNEQFF | TGCGCCAGCAGCCATCGGACTAGCAATGAGCAGTTCTTC
TRBJ2-3 | - | - | TRBV7-9 | CASSGERESTDTQYF | TGTGCCAGCAGCGGAGAAAGGGAAAGCACAGATACGCAGTATTTT
TRBJ1-4 | - | TRBD1 | TRBV28 | CASSLWSGQGHEKLFF | TGTGCCAGCAGTTTATGGTCGGGACAGGGACATGAAAAACTGTTTTTT
TRBJ1-2 | - | TRBD1 | TRBV4-1 | CASSQPGTGGPTNYGYTF | TGCGCCAGCAGCCAACCCGGGACAGGGGGCCCTACTAACTATGGCTACACCTTC
TRBJ1-2 | - | - | TRBV5-6 | CASSPEQVYGYTF | TGTGCCAGCAGCCCGGAGCAGGTCTATGGCTACACCTTC
TRBJ2-1 | - | TRBD2 | TRBV4-2 | CASSQGGTSGRAGRSEQFF | TGTGCCAGCAGCCAAGGCGGGACTAGCGGGAGGGCCGGTCGAAGTGAGCAGTTCTTC
TRBJ2-1 | - | - | TRBV19 | CASSILSEKRNEQFF | TGTGCCAGTAGTATCTTGTCAGAGAAACGCAATGAGCAGTTCTTC
TRBJ2-3 | - | - | TRBV5-1 | CASRVSSSTDTQYF | TGCGCCAGCAGGGTGTCCTCTAGCACAGATACGCAGTATTTT
TRBJ1-2 | - | - | TRBV7-9 | CASSLDGYGYTF | TGTGCCAGCAGCTTAGATGGCTATGGCTACACCTTC
TRBJ1-1 | - | TRBD1 | TRBV2 | CASSETRGRDTEAFF | TGTGCCAGCAGTGAAACAAGGGGGCGAGACACTGAAGCTTTCTTT
TRBJ2-5 | - | - | TRBV7-2 | CAILSEGLETQYF | TGTGCCATACTATCTGAGGGACTAGAGACCCAGTACTTC
TRBJ1-2 | once | - | TRBV2 | CASSVSQGYGYTF | TGTGCCAGCAGTGTCAGCCAGGGCTATGGCTACACCTTC
TRBJ2-3 | - | TRBD2 | TRBV5-1 | CASSLYGTSTTDTQYF | TGCGCCAGCAGCTTGTATGGGACTAGCACCACAGATACGCAGTATTTT
TRBJ1-2 | - | TRBD1 | TRBV19 | CASHRGTELYGYTF | TGTGCCAGTCACCGGGGGACAGAGCTGTATGGCTACACCTTC
TRBJ1-4 | - | - | TRBV25-1 | CASSTLFNEKLFF | TGTGCCAGCAGTACCCTCTTTAATGAAAAACTGTTTTTT
TRBJ1-1 | - | - | TRBV4-2 | CASSQDVGSNTEAFF | TGTGCCAGCAGCCAAGATGTGGGGTCCAACACTGAAGCTTTCTTT
TRBJ1-4 | - | - | TRBV4-1 | CASSLVGSEKLFF | TGCGCCAGCAGCCTCGTAGGCAGTGAAAAACTGTTTTTT
TRBJ1-1 | - | TRBD1 | TRBV10-3 | CAIRQGPNTEAFF | TGTGCCATCCGACAGGGGCCGAACACTGAAGCTTTCTTT
TRBJ1-5 | - | - | TRBV6-1 | CASSESSGQPQHF | TGTGCCAGCAGTGAATCTTCTGGTCAGCCCCAGCATTTT
TRBJ1-5 | - | - | TRBV28 | CASKFSRGSNQPQHF | TGTGCCAGCAAATTTAGTCGCGGGAGCAATCAGCCCCAGCATTTT
TRBJ2-1 | - | - | TRBV18 | CASSPDQSSYNEQFF | TGTGCCAGCTCCCCGGACCAGAGCTCCTACAATGAGCAGTTCTTC
TRBJ2-5 | - | - | TRBV5-1 | CASSLALGRETQYF | TGCGCCAGCAGCTTGGCCTTGGGGAGGGAGACCCAGTACTTC
TRBJ2-1 | - | TRBD1 | TRBV27 | CASKTDGTGSYNEQFF | TGTGCCAGCAAAACAGACGGGACAGGGTCCTACAATGAGCAGTTCTTC
TRBJ2-2 | - | - | TRBV9 | CASSVGHGLNTGELFF | TGTGCCAGCAGCGTAGGTCACGGATTGAACACCGGGGAGCTGTTTTTT
TRBJ2-3 | - | TRBD2 | TRBV2 | CASSVGAGGADTQYF | TGTGCCAGCAGTGTGGGAGCGGGAGGGGCAGATACGCAGTATTTT
TRBJ2-1 | - | - | TRBV15 | CATSRGRVAASLGQFF | TGTGCCACCAGCAGAGGGAGGGTAGCAGCTTCTCTTGGGCAGTTCTTC
TRBJ1-1 | once | TRBD1 | TRBV29-1 | CSSSGTGRGEAFF | TGCAGCTCATCCGGGACAGGGCGAGGTGAAGCTTTCTTT
TRBJ2-1 | - | TRBD2 | TRBV5-1 | CASSLDAVGTSGYNEQFF | TGCGCCAGCAGCTTGGATGCTGTCGGGACTAGCGGATACAATGAGCAGTTCTTC
TRBJ2-2 | - | TRBD1 | TRBV15 | CATTGTGGYTGELFF | TGTGCCACAACCGGGACAGGGGGCTACACCGGGGAGCTGTTTTTT
TRBJ1-4 | - | - | TRBV5-1 | CASSRDSMGEKLFF | TGCGCCAGCAGCCGAGACAGTATGGGCGAAAAACTGTTTTTT
TRBJ2-1 | - | TRBD2 | TRBV5-8 | CASSLVGLAGAFSYNEQFF | TGTGCCAGCAGCTTGGTCGGGCTAGCGGGAGCCTTCTCCTACAATGAGCAGTTCTTC
TRBJ2-1 | once | - | TRBV5-1 | CASSQDASSYNEQFF | TGCGCCAGCAGTCAAGATGCGAGCTCCTACAATGAGCAGTTCTTC
TRBJ2-2 | - | TRBD1 | TRBV28 | CASSFPGQGLELFF | TGTGCCAGCAGTTTTCCCGGACAGGGTTTGGAGCTGTTTTTT
TRBJ1-5 | once | - | TRBV7-9 | CASRKQGPNQPQHF | TGTGCCAGCAGAAAGCAGGGTCCCAATCAGCCCCAGCATTTT
TRBJ2-5 | - | - | TRBV1 | CTSRRETQYF | TGCACCAGCAGGAGGGAGACCCAGTACTTC
TRBJ2-7 | - | TRBD2 | TRBV2 | CASSGLAGGEQYF | TGTGCCAGCAGTGGACTAGCGGGGGGCGAGCAGTACTTC
TRBJ2-5 | - | TRBD2 | TRBV28 | CASSFRDYQETQYF | TGTGCCAGCAGTTTCCGGGACTATCAAGAGACCCAGTACTTC
TRBJ2-7 | - | TRBD1 | TRBV27 | CASSYFRGQGMGEQYF | TGTGCCAGCAGTTATTTTCGCGGACAGGGGATGGGGGAGCAGTACTTC
TRBJ2-1 | once | TRBD2 | TRBV7-9 | CASSLALAVNNEQFF | TGTGCCAGCAGCTTAGCTCTAGCGGTAAACAATGAGCAGTTCTTC
TRBJ2-2 | - | - | TRBV6-1 | CASSESGRVGELFF | TGTGCCAGCAGTGAATCTGGCAGGGTGGGTGAGCTGTTTTTT
TRBJ2-7 | - | - | TRBV7-9 | CASSFLQGSEQYF | TGTGCCAGCAGCTTTCTACAGGGTAGCGAGCAGTACTTC
TRBJ2-1 | - | - | TRBV4-1 | CASSQLDSSYNEQFF | TGCGCCAGCAGCCAACTGGACAGCTCCTACAATGAGCAGTTCTTC